What follows describes a single T cell receptor beta chain. Trimming pared 6 bases from V and 0 bases from J, leaving 15 bases between. Germline CDR1 and CDR2: SNHLY and FYNNEI. The CDR3 runs to 15 residues. This entry comes from a study of control samples from healthy donors and cancer patients. Here immunoSEQ multiplex PCR was the method, and the copy in TCRdb shows in-frame clones only, minus some. The table records tens of thousands of clones, about 81% of them present only once. The receptor comes from a man between 65 and 85 years old with lung cancer. This sequence joins TRBV2 and TRBJ2-7; D not resolved. Source material: PBMCs. CDR3 DNA sequence: TGTGCCAGCAGGATGAACCCCCTGAGCTCCTACGAGCAGTACTTC. This gives the protein CASRMNPLSSYEQYF.